The 11 T cell receptor beta chains below were found in one sample sequenced in a study of blood T cell repertoires in COVID-19. Repertoires were generated with immunoSEQ multiplex PCR, while TCRdb's copy carries only in-frame clones and drops some. This table has about 250,000 clones, 85% to 90% appearing once. The sample consisted of peripheral blood. Receptor source: a woman in her sixties or seventies with COVID-19, enrolled during active disease.

This chain links TRBV30 with TRBJ2-1; 7 bases fit TRBD1. V lost 7 bases to trimming and J lost 10 bases; unmatched junction nucleotides: 19. Germline lookup yields CDR1 GTSNPN and CDR2 SVGIG (reference sequence). The CDR3 has 15 residues. The CDR3 DNA follows: TGTGCCTCCGAAGCCATGGGAAGGGGGCTAAGGGAGCAGTTCTTC. Translation gives CASEAMGRGLREQFF. Based on the CDR3 plus reference TRBV30 and TRBJ2-1, the full variable domain is SQTIHQWPATLVQPVGSPLSLECTVEGTSNPNLYWYRQAAGRGLQLLFYSVGIGQISSEVPQNLSASRPQDRQFILSSKKLLLSDSGFYLCASEAMGRGLREQFFGPGTRLTVL.

The chain carries TRBV10-3 and TRBJ1-2, with 10 bases lining up with TRBD1. Germline CDR1 is ENHRY and CDR2 is SYGVKD. V gave up 3 bases and J gave up 6 bases; unmatched junction bases: 10. This CDR3 is built from 16 residues. CDR3 in DNA: TGTGCCATCAGTGAACGACAGGGGGCAGGAGAAGATGGCTACACCTTC. This encodes CAISERQGAGEDGYTF.

This clone was recorded once. The V call is TRBV4-2, the J call TRBJ1-5; D is unresolved. This CDR3 is built from 15 residues. The V gene's germline CDR1 is LGHNA and CDR2 YNFKEQ. V lost 0 bases and J 6 bases, leaving 12 bases between the germline ends. The CDR3 coding sequence is TGTGCCAGCAGCCAAGATCTTTCGGGGTTTCAGCCCCAGCATTTT. Encoded protein: CASSQDLSGFQPQHF.

V usage is TRBV7-9 and J usage is TRBJ1-2; the D is unclear. The CDR3 has 16 amino acids. Germline values: CDR1 SEHNR, CDR2 FQNEAQ (reference sequence). V lost 5 bases and J 4 bases, leaving 20 bases between the germline ends. CDR3 bases: TGTGCCAGCAGCCCTAGGACTCGGGCGCGGATCTATGGCTACACCTTC. This translates into CASSPRTRARIYGYTF.

The V call is TRBV7-6, the J call TRBJ2-7; 9 bases align to TRBD1. This CDR3 has 17 amino acids. J was trimmed by 4 bases and V by 3 bases; bases with no gene match: 13. CDR1 and CDR2 (germline): SGHVS, FNYEAQ. CDR3 residues: CASSFRKRDRAGYEQYF. In nucleotides, the CDR3 is TGTGCCAGCAGCTTTCGTAAACGGGACAGGGCTGGGTACGAGCAGTACTTC.

This chain connects TRBV4-3 to TRBJ2-3, with a possible D match to TRBD2 (7 bases). Deletions cut 3 bases from V and 1 base from J, with 17 bases between. Germline CDR1 LGHNA, CDR2 YSLEER. The CDR3 contains 17 residues. In DNA, the CDR3 is TGCGCCAGCAGCCAGTCCCGTGGGGGGGGGCGCACAGATACGCAGTATTTT. Amino acids: CASSQSRGGGRTDTQYF.

This clone was observed a few times. The rearrangement links TRBV7-9 to TRBJ2-7; possibly TRBD2 for D (5 bases). The V gene's germline CDR1 is SEHNR and CDR2 FQNEAQ (reference sequence). The CDR3 is made up of 15 amino acids. The V end was cut by 5 bases, the J end by 1 base, with 15 bases between. The CDR3 is CASSQRLGDSYEQYF. The CDR3 nucleotides are TGTGCCAGCAGCCAGCGCCTCGGGGATTCCTACGAGCAGTACTTC. The entire variable domain, with the rest obtained from reference TRBV7-9 and TRBJ2-7, is as follows: DTGVSQNPRHKITKRGQNVTFRCDPISEHNRLYWYRQTLGQGPEFLTYFQNEAQLEKSRLLSDRFSAERPKGSFSTLEIQRTEQGDSAMYLCASSQRLGDSYEQYFGPGTRLTVT.

This rearrangement joins TRBV5-1 to TRBJ2-6; 8 nucleotides agree with TRBD1. The CDR3 covers 16 residues. Germline CDR1 reads SGHRS; CDR2 reads YFSETQ. V shed 2 bases, J shed 3 bases, and the junction held 4 bases outside the gene matches. The CDR3 spells CASSFRGLDGANVLTF. Here the CDR3 DNA reads TGCGCCAGCAGCTTCAGGGGGCTGGATGGGGCCAACGTCCTGACTTTC.

The CDR3: CASSLRAGGYSYEQYF. The CDR3 nucleotides are TGTGCCAGCAGCCTTAGGGCAGGGGGCTATTCCTACGAGCAGTACTTC. This chain links TRBV7-8 with TRBJ2-7, with 8 bases aligning to TRBD1. The CDR3 is made up of 16 amino acids. Germline V gene sequence: CDR1 SGHVS, CDR2 FQNEAQ. J was trimmed by 1 base and V by 5 bases; bases with no gene match: 10.

The chain carries TRBV4-1 and TRBJ1-3; TRBD1 matches 7 bases. Germline V gene data show CDR1 as MGHRA and CDR2 as YSYEKL. The CDR3 length is 18 residues. V was pared by 5 bases and J by 2 bases, with 15 bases of the junction left unmatched. In DNA form, the CDR3 reads TGCGCCAGCAGCTTTTTTGACAGGGATCAGGTCGCTGGAAACACCATATATTTT. It encodes CASSFFDRDQVAGNTIYF.

V usage is TRBV7-9 and J usage is TRBJ1-2, with D uncertain. Germline CDR1 SEHNR, CDR2 FQNEAQ (reference sequence). CDR3 length: 15 residues. The V end lost 1 base, the J end lost 5 bases, and 14 bases lay between the germline ends. This CDR3 is CASSLDFPEEYGYTF. CDR3 coding DNA: TGTGCCAGCAGCTTAGATTTTCCGGAGGAGTATGGCTACACCTTC.